The next 23 T cell receptor beta chains were all read from a single sample in a study of chemoradiotherapy in HPV16-positive cancers. Data came from immunoSEQ multiplex PCR; TCRdb stores just in-frame clones and leaves some out. There are 13,000 or so clones in the sample; roughly 63% occur only once, and around 19% lies in the top ten. The sample was collected from a patient who underwent chemoradiotherapy. Receptors were obtained from a human donor with HPV-associated anogenital cancer.

The V call is TRBV6-6, the J call TRBJ1-2, with TRBD1 as a possible D gene (5 bases). V lost 2 bases and J 5 bases, leaving 15 bases between the germline ends. Germline V lookup: CDR1 MNHNY, CDR2 SVGAGI (reference sequence). The length of the CDR3 is 15 residues. CDR3 amino acids: CASSYDNRPGYGYTF. In DNA form, the CDR3 reads TGTGCCAGCAGTTACGATAACAGACCAGGGTATGGCTACACCTTC.

This sequence joins TRBV6-5 and TRBJ1-6; 7 bases align to TRBD1. The germline V gene has CDR1 MNHEY and CDR2 SVGAGI. V lost 0 bases, J lost 10 bases, and 6 bases stayed unmatched. This CDR3 is built from 15 residues. The CDR3 protein is CASSYSATGYSPLHF. In nucleotides, the CDR3 is TGTGCCAGCAGTTACTCCGCGACAGGGTACTCACCCCTCCACTTT.

The chain recombines TRBV5-1 with TRBJ2-7, with 7 bases aligning to TRBD1. Germline values: CDR1 SGHRS, CDR2 YFSETQ. The V and J ends lost 4 bases and 1 base, in that order; junction bases with no gene match: 5. CDR3 length equals 14 residues. CDR3 DNA: TGCGCCAGCAGCCTCTCGGGACAGTCCTACGAGCAGTACTTC. Amino acid sequence: CASSLSGQSYEQYF.

The V gene is TRBV19, the J gene TRBJ1-2, with 9 bases lining up with TRBD1. Trimming at V came to 9 bases and at J to 5 bases, leaving 13 bases not matched to a gene. The CDR3 is made up of 15 amino acids. In germline, CDR1 is LNHDA, CDR2 SQIVND (reference sequence). In nucleotides, the CDR3 is TGTGCCAGCGCTCTCACAGGGGGCGGGAAATATGGCTACACCTTC. Protein: CASALTGGGKYGYTF.

This chain connects TRBV18 to TRBJ1-1; the D gene is possibly TRBD1 (6 bases). V lost 6 bases, J lost 3 bases, and 11 bases lay in between. Germline V gene lookup returns CDR1 KGHSH and CDR2 LQKENI. This CDR3 has 13 amino acids. The CDR3 region has the DNA TGTGCCAGCTCGCTGAACAGGGACACTGAAGCTTTCTTT. Its protein product is CASSLNRDTEAFF.

This clone has more than one count but fewer than ten. The chain is built from TRBV19 and TRBJ2-6, with D perhaps matching TRBD2 (6 bases). The CDR3 sequence is 12 residues long. Germline V CDR1 and CDR2: LNHDA, SQIVND (reference sequence). The CDR3 DNA reads as TGTGCGGGGGGCTCTGGGGCCAACGTCCTGACTTTC. Translating it yields CAGGSGANVLTF.

This chain connects TRBV7-2 to TRBJ1-4; 7 bases fit TRBD1. J was trimmed by 3 bases and V by 3 bases; bases with no gene match: 4. Germline CDR1 is SGHTA and CDR2 is FQGNSA. The length of the CDR3 is 15 residues. The CDR3 is CASSFGQASNEKLFF. CDR3 sequence (DNA): TGTGCCAGCAGCTTTGGACAGGCCTCTAATGAAAAACTGTTTTTT.

The V gene is TRBV19, the J gene TRBJ2-7; no definite D call. Germline V gene lookup returns CDR1 LNHDA and CDR2 SQIVND (reference sequence). The CDR3 runs 12 residues. V lost 10 bases and J lost 6, with 16 bases in between. The CDR3 sequence: CATSLGTSEQYF. CDR3 nucleotide sequence: TGTGCCACTTCGTTGGGTACAAGCGAGCAGTACTTC. The full variable domain, its missing parts supplied by reference TRBV19 and TRBJ2-7, is DGGITQSPKYLFRKEGQNVTLSCEQNLNHDAMYWYRQDPGQGLRLIYYSQIVNDFQKGDIAEGYSVSREKKESFPLTVTSAQKNPTAFYLCATSLGTSEQYFGPGTRLTVT.

This chain joins TRBV18 and TRBJ2-1; 9 nucleotides match TRBD1. V shed 2 bases, J shed 4 bases, and the junction held 6 bases outside the gene matches. The CDR3 has 16 amino acids. Germline V CDR1 and CDR2: KGHSH, LQKENI. This CDR3 reads CASSPTGGFRYNEQFF. CDR3 DNA: TGTGCCAGCTCACCAACAGGGGGCTTTCGGTACAATGAGCAGTTCTTC.

The J gene is TRBJ1-2, the V gene TRBV6-1; the match to TRBD1 covers 7 bases. Germline V gene sequence: CDR1 MNHNS, CDR2 SASEGT. V trimming: 7 bases; J trimming: 2 bases; junction bases outside the gene matches: 10. CDR3 length: 15 amino acids. CDR3 sequence: CASTLTGTANYGYTF. In DNA, the CDR3 is TGTGCCAGCACCTTGACCGGGACAGCGAACTATGGCTACACCTTC.

This clone appeared a few times. This rearrangement joins TRBV18 to TRBJ1-5; TRBD1 matches at 7 bases. V shed 6 bases and J 6 bases; nucleotides not matched to a gene: 11. This CDR3 spans 15 amino acids. Germline CDR1 KGHSH, CDR2 LQKENI. CDR3 in amino acids: CASSSDREEGQPQHF. CDR3 sequence (DNA): TGTGCCAGCTCGTCAGACAGGGAGGAGGGTCAGCCCCAGCATTTT.

The V and J genes are TRBV2 and TRBJ2-3; no definite D call. The V gene lost 6 bases and the J gene lost 4 bases, with 20 bases spanning the gap. Germline CDR1 and CDR2: SNHLY and FYNNEI. CDR3 length: 16 residues. CDR3 in amino acids: CASSDNGVGSSDTQYF. In DNA, the CDR3 is TGTGCCAGCAGCGACAATGGGGTGGGAAGTTCAGATACGCAGTATTTT. Based on the CDR3 plus reference TRBV2 and TRBJ2-3, the full variable domain is EPEVTQTPSHQVTQMGQEVILRCVPISNHLYFYWYRQILGQKVEFLVSFYNNEISEKSEIFDDQFSVERPDGSNFTLKIRSTKLEDSAMYFCASSDNGVGSSDTQYFGPGTRLTVL.

This clone was seen only once. The genes are TRBV5-4 and TRBJ2-3; D is unresolved. The CDR3 contains 12 residues. Per germline, CDR1 SGHNT and CDR2 YYREEE (reference sequence). With 1 base removed from V and 4 bases from J, the gap between germline ends came to 4 bases. The CDR3 sequence: CASSLISDTQYF. CDR3 coding DNA: TGTGCCAGCAGCTTGATTTCAGATACGCAGTATTTT.

This clone has only one observation. The V call is TRBV7-9, the J call TRBJ1-5; weak D call: TRBD1 (6 bases). Trimming took off 4 bases at V and 0 bases at J, with 10 bases between the two ends. Germline CDR1 is SEHNR and CDR2 is FQNEAQ (reference sequence). The CDR3 length is 15 residues. The CDR3 sequence is CASSSGQTSNQPQHF. The CDR3 DNA sequence: TGTGCCAGCAGCTCCGGACAGACTAGCAATCAGCCCCAGCATTTT. Full variable domain (remainder filled in from reference TRBV7-9 and TRBJ1-5): DTGVSQNPRHKITKRGQNVTFRCDPISEHNRLYWYRQTLGQGPEFLTYFQNEAQLEKSRLLSDRFSAERPKGSFSTLEIQRTEQGDSAMYLCASSSGQTSNQPQHFGDGTRLSIL.

V and J are TRBV9 and TRBJ2-2; 10 bases agree with TRBD2. This CDR3 comprises 20 residues. The germline V gene has CDR1 SGDLS and CDR2 YYNGEE. V trimming: 4 bases; J trimming: 1 base; junction bases outside the gene matches: 16. The CDR3: CASSIKGEGLAGENTGELFF. DNA for the CDR3: TGTGCCAGCAGCATCAAAGGTGAGGGGCTAGCGGGGGAGAACACCGGGGAGCTGTTTTTT.

This chain links TRBV29-1 with TRBJ1-1; perhaps TRBD1 as D (5 bases). V gave up 4 bases and J gave up 0 bases, with 9 bases separating them. The CDR3 is 13 amino acids. CDR1 is SQVTM, CDR2 ANQGSEA, per germline. As DNA, the CDR3 is TGCAGCGTTGGACAGCCCCTGAACACTGAAGCTTTCTTT. As protein: CSVGQPLNTEAFF.

This sequence joins TRBV27 and TRBJ2-1; the match to TRBD2 covers 8 bases. V was pared by 3 bases and J by 5 bases, with 3 bases of the junction left unmatched. This CDR3 is 14 amino acids long. Germline V gene lookup returns CDR1 MNHEY and CDR2 SMNVEV (reference sequence). CDR3 residues: CASSLLRGDNEQFF. CDR3 in DNA: TGTGCCAGCAGTTTGTTGCGGGGGGACAATGAGCAGTTCTTC.

The gene calls are TRBV9 and TRBJ2-2; a weak D match, TRBD1 (5 bases). The ends were cut back, 8 bases at V and 1 base at J, with 6 bases in the middle. Germline V gives CDR1 SGDLS, CDR2 YYNGEE. CDR3 length: 12 amino acids. This CDR3 is CASDRNTGELFF. The CDR3 nucleotides are TGTGCCAGTGACAGGAACACCGGGGAGCTGTTTTTT. The full variable domain, in which reference TRBV9 and TRBJ2-2 provide the parts outside the CDR3, is DSGVTQTPKHLITATGQRVTLRCSPRSGDLSVYWYQQSLDQGLQFLIQYYNGEERAKGNILERFSAQQFPDLHSELNLSSLELGDSALYFCASDRNTGELFFGEGSRLTVL.

This chain connects TRBV2 to TRBJ2-2; either TRBD1 or TRBD2 may fit D (5 bases each). Germline V gene sequence: CDR1 SNHLY, CDR2 FYNNEI. The CDR3 has 13 residues. Deletions cut 6 bases from V and 4 bases from J, with 9 bases between. The CDR3 spells CASSGTATGELFF. CDR3 DNA: TGTGCCAGCAGCGGGACCGCCACCGGGGAGCTGTTTTTT.

The V call is TRBV6-1, the J call TRBJ1-2; D perhaps matches TRBD1 (6 bases). The CDR3 is 13 amino acids. Between the trimmed V and J ends, which lost 4 bases and 7 bases, there was a span of 13 bases. In germline, CDR1 is MNHNS, CDR2 SASEGT. The DNA of the CDR3 is TGTGCCAGCAGTGTGGGGGCAGCGGGTGGCTACACCTTC. Protein product: CASSVGAAGGYTF.

The CDR3 DNA reads as TGCGCCAGCAGCCAAGTTGTGGAAAAACTGTTTTTT. Its translation: CASSQVVEKLFF. The rearrangement uses TRBV4-1 and TRBJ1-4, with D hard to call. The germline CDR1 and CDR2 sequences are MGHRA and YSYEKL. The CDR3 is made up of 12 amino acids. The V end lost 1 base, the J end lost 8 bases, and 5 bases lay between the germline ends.

This clone has more than one count but fewer than ten. V gene TRBV20-1 combines with J gene TRBJ1-2; no firm D call. Trimming stripped 5 bases from V and 6 bases from J, with 7 bases between. The CDR3 extends over 10 amino acids. Germline values: CDR1 DFQATT, CDR2 SNEGSKA (reference sequence). The CDR3 is CSAPWDGYTF. CDR3 nucleotides: TGCAGTGCTCCCTGGGATGGCTACACCTTC.

The chain employs TRBV29-1 and TRBJ1-4; the D gene is possibly TRBD1 (6 bases). The CDR3 loop spans 14 amino acids. Per the germline V gene, CDR1 is SQVTM and CDR2 is ANQGSEA. V lost 3 bases and J lost 8, with 16 bases in between. The CDR3 loop is CSVELGGRGEKLFF. In DNA form, the CDR3 reads TGCAGCGTTGAGTTAGGGGGTAGGGGAGAAAAACTGTTTTTT.